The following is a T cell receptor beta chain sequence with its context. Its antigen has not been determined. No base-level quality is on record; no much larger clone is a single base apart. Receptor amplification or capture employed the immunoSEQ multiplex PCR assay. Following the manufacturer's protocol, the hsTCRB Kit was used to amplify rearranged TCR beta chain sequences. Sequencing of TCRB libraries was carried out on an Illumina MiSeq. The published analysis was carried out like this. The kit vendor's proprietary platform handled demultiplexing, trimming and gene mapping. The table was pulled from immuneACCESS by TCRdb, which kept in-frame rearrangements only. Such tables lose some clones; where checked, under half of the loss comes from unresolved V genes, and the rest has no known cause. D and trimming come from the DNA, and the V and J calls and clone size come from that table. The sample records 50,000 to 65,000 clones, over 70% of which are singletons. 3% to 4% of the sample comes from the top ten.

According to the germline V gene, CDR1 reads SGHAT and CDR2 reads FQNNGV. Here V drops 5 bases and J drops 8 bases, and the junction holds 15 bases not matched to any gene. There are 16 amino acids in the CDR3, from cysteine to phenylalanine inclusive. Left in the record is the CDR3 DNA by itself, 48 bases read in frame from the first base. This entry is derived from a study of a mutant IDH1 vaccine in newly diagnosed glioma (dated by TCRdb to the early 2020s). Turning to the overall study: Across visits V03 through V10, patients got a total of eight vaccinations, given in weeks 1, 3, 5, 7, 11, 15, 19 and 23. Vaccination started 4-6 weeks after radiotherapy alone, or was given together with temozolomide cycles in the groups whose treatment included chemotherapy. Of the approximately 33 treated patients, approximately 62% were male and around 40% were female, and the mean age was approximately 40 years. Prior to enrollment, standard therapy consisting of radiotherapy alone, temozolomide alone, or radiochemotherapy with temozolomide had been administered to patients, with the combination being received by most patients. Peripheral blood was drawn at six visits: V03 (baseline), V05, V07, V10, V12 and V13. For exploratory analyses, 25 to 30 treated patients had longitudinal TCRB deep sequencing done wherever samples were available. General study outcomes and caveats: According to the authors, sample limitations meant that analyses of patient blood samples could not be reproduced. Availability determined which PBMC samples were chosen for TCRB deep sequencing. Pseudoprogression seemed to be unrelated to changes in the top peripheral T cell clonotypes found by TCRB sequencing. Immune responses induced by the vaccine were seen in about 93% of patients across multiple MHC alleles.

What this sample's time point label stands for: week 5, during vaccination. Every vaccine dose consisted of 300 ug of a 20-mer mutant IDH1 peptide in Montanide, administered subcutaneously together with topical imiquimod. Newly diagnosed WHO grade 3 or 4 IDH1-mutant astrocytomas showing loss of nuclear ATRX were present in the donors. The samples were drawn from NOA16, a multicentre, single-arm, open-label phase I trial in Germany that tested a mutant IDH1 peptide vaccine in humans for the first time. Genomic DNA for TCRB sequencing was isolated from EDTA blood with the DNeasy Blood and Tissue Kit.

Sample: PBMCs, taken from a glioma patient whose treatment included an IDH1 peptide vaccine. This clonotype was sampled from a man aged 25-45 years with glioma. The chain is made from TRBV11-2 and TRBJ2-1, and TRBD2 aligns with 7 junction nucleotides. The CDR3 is CASSMRLAGIFDEQFF. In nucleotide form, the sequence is TGTGCCAGCAGCATGCGACTAGCCGGGATTTTCGATGAGCAGTTCTTC.